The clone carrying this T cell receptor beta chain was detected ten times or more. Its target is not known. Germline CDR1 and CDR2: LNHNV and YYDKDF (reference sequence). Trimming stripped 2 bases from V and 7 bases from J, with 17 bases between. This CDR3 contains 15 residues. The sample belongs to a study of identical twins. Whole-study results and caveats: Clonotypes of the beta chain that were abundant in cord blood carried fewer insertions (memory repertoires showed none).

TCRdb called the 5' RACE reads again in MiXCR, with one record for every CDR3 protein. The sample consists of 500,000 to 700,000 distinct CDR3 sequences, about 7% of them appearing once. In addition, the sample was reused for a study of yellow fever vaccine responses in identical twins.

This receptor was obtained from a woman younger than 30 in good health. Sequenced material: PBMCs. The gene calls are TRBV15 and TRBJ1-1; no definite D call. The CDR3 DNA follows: TGTGCCACCAGCAGAACCACCGAACGAGGGAATGAAGCTTTCTTT. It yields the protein CATSRTTERGNEAFF.